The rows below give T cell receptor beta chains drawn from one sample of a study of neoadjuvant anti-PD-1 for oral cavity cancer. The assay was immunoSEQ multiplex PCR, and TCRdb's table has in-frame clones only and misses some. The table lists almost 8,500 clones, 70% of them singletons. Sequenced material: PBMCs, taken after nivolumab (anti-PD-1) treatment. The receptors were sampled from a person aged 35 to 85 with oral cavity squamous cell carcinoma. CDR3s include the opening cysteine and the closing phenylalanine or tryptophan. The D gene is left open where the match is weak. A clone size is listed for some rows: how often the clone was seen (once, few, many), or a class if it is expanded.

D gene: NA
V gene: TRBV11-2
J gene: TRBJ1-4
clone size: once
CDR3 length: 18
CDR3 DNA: TGTGCCAGCAGCTCCCCCGGGGGGGCCCTCCCCACTAATGAAAAACTGTTTTTT
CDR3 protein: CASSSPGGALPTNEKLFF

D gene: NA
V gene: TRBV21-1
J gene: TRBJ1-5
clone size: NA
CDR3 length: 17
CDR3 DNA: TGTGCCAGCAGCAAAGGATCACAGGGGGATAGCAATCAGCCCCAGCATTTT
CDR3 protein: CASSKGSQGDSNQPQHF

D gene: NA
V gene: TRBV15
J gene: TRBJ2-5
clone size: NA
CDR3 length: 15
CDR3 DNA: TGTGCCACCAGCAGAGGAAGAGGGCAGGCGGAGACCCAGTACTTC
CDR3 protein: CATSRGRGQAETQYF

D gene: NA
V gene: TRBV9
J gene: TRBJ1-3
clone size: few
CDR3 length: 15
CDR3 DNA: TGTGCCAGCAGCGTAGCTTACGGGGAGGTAAACACCATATATTTT
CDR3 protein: CASSVAYGEVNTIYF

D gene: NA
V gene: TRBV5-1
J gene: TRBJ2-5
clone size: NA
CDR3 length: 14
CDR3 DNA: TGCGCCAGCAGCTCCCGGGACTCGCAAGAGACCCAGTACTTC
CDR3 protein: CASSSRDSQETQYF

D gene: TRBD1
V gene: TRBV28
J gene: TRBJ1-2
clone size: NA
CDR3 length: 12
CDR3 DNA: TGTGCCAGCAGACCGGGACAGGCGTCACTCACCTTC
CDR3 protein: CASRPGQASLTF

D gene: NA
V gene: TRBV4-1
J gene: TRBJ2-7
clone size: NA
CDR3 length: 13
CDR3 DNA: TGCGCCAGCAGCCAAGACTTATCCTACGAGCAGTACTTC
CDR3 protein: CASSQDLSYEQYF

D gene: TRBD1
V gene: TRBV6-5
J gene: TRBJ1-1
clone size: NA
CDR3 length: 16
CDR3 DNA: TGTGCCAGCAGTTACTTTCGACAGGGCTTGAACACTGAAGCTTTCTTT
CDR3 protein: CASSYFRQGLNTEAFF

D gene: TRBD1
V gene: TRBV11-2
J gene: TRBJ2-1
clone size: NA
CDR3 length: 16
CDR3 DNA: TGTGCCAGCAGCCCCTCCCAACAGGGGCCCCGGAATGAGCAGTTCTTC
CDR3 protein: CASSPSQQGPRNEQFF

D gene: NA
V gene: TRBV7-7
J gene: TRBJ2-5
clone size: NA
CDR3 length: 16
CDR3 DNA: TGTGCCAGCAGCTTAGGCAGACTAGTATCCCAAGAGACCCAGTACTTC
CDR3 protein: CASSLGRLVSQETQYF

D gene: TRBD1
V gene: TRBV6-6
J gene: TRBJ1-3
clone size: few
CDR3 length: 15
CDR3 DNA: TGTGCCAGCAGTCCGGACAGGGCATTTGGAAACACCATATATTTT
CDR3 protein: CASSPDRAFGNTIYF

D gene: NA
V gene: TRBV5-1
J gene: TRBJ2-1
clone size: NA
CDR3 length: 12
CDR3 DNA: TGCGCCAGCAGCTTGGGGGGAAATGAGCAGTTCTTC
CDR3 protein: CASSLGGNEQFF

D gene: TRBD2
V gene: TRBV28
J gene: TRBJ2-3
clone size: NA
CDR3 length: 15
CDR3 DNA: TGTGCCAGCAGTTTGGCGGGGGGTTGGACAGATACGCAGTATTTT
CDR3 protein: CASSLAGGWTDTQYF

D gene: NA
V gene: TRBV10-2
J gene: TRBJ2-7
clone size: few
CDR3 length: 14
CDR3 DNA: TGCGCCAGCAGTGTAGGAGGCCTAGGCTACGAGCAGTACTTC
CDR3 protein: CASSVGGLGYEQYF

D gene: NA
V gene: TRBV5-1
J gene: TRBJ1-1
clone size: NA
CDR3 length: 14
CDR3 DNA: TGCGCCAGCAGCCCCACCCAGTCCGGTACTGAAGCTTTCTTT
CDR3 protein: CASSPTQSGTEAFF

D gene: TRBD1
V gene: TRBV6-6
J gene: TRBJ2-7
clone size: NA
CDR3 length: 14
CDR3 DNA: TGTGCCAGCAGTTATGGGCAGGGGGACTACGAGCAGTACTTC
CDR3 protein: CASSYGQGDYEQYF

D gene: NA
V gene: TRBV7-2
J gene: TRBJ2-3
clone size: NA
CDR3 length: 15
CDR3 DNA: TGTGCCAGCAGCCGAAGCGGGTTGGGCACAGATACGCAGTATTTT
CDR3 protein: CASSRSGLGTDTQYF

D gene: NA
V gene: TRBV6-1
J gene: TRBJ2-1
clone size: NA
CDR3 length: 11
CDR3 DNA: TGTGCCAGCAGTGAACTCAATGAGCAGTTCTTC
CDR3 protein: CASSELNEQFF

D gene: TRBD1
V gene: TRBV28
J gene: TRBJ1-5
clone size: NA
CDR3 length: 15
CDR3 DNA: TGTGCCAGCAGCCCTAACAGGGGGCTCAATCAGCCCCAGCATTTT
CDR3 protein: CASSPNRGLNQPQHF

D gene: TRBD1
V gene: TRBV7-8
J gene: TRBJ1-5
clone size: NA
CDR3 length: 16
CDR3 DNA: TGTGCCAGCAGCAATCACCGGGACAGGAGCAATCAGCCCCAGCATTTT
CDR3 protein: CASSNHRDRSNQPQHF

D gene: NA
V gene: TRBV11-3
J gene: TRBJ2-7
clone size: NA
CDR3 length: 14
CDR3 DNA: TGTGCCAGCAGCTTAGGGGGGTACTTGAACGAGCAGTACTTC
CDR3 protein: CASSLGGYLNEQYF

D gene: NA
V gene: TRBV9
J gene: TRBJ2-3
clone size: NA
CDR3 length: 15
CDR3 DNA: TGTGCCAGCAGCGGTGACGGGGCGCACACAGATACGCAGTATTTT
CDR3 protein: CASSGDGAHTDTQYF

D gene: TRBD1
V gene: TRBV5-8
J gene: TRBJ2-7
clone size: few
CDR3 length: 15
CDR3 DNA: TGTGCCAGCAGCTCAGACAGGACAGGAGTCTACGAGCAGTACTTC
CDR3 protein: CASSSDRTGVYEQYF